These 23 T cell receptor beta chains came from one sample sequenced in a study of blood T cell repertoires in COVID-19. Sequencing was performed with immunoSEQ multiplex PCR; in TCRdb, only in-frame clones are kept and a portion is missing. The data contain about 150,000 clones, around 85% of them seen just once; the ten biggest clones take up 2% to 3%. Sequencing input: peripheral blood. Receptor source: a woman aged 70-85 years with acute or convalescent COVID-19.

The chain has TRBV6-5 and TRBJ2-3; 16 nucleotides align to TRBD2. Germline assignment: CDR1 MNHEY and CDR2 SVGAGI. V trimming: 4 bases; J trimming: 7 bases; junction bases outside the gene matches: 5. The CDR3 contains 16 residues. The DNA of the CDR3 is TGTGCCAGCAGTTCTGGGACTAGCGGGGGGGCCTATACGCAGTATTTT. As protein: CASSSGTSGGAYTQYF.

The V gene is TRBV5-1, the J gene TRBJ1-2, with 8 bases matching TRBD1. This CDR3 region has 17 residues. V shed 6 bases, J shed 8 bases, and the junction held 21 bases outside the gene matches. The germline CDR1 and CDR2 sequences are SGHRS and YFSETQ. The CDR3 bases are TGCGCCAGCACTAAGCGAGGGGACAGGCCGGGGGGAGACGGCTACACCTTC. Its translation: CASTKRGDRPGGDGYTF.

The chain employs TRBV12-3 or TRBV12-4 and TRBJ2-7; 8 bases map to TRBD1. The V and J ends lost 5 bases and 6 bases, in that order; junction bases with no gene match: 6. The CDR3 spans 13 residues. In nucleotides, the CDR3 is TGTGCCAGCAGTCGGACAGGGACAGGCGAGCAGTACGTC. It encodes CASSRTGTGEQYV.

The rearrangement links TRBV30 to TRBJ1-3, with D unclear. From germline, CDR1 is GTSNPN and CDR2 SVGIG (reference sequence). The CDR3 contains 16 residues. Trimming took 3 bases from V and 2 from J, leaving 17 bases between them. The CDR3 region is CAWRKRGKSAGNTIYF. The CDR3, as DNA: TGTGCCTGGAGGAAAAGAGGTAAGTCGGCTGGAAACACCATATATTTT. The full variable domain, completed using reference TRBV30 and TRBJ1-3, is SQTIHQWPATLVQPVGSPLSLECTVEGTSNPNLYWYRQAAGRGLQLLFYSVGIGQISSEVPQNLSASRPQDRQFILSSKKLLLSDSGFYLCAWRKRGKSAGNTIYFGEGSWLTVV.

This chain joins TRBV11-2 and TRBJ1-1; 8 bases are a match to TRBD1. V shed 0 bases and J 4 bases; nucleotides not matched to a gene: 4. Germline-derived CDR1 and CDR2 are SGHAT and FQNNGV. The CDR3 contains 15 residues. The CDR3 protein is CASSLDWTGSTEAFF. DNA for the CDR3: TGTGCCAGCAGCTTAGATTGGACAGGGAGCACTGAAGCTTTCTTT.

This clone was counted a few times. This sequence joins TRBV18 and TRBJ1-2; 8 nucleotides align to TRBD1. Germline V gives CDR1 KGHSH, CDR2 LQKENI. The CDR3 covers 13 residues. The V segment lost 3 bases and the J segment 10 bases; nucleotides outside the gene matches: 7. The DNA of the CDR3 is TGTGCCAGCTCACCGCCGGACAGGGCCTCCTACACCTTC. Residues: CASSPPDRASYTF.

A few counts support this clone. The chain is built from TRBV30 and TRBJ1-2, with TRBD1 identical over 10 bases. Germline V gene sequence: CDR1 GTSNPN, CDR2 SVGIG (reference sequence). This CDR3 comprises 14 residues. J gave up 4 bases and V 2 bases, and 4 bases lay outside the gene matches. The CDR3 region has the DNA TGTGCCTGGAGTCGGGACAGGGGCGGCTATGGCTACACCTTC. Translation gives CAWSRDRGGYGYTF. Full variable domain (rest looked up from reference TRBV30 and TRBJ1-2): SQTIHQWPATLVQPVGSPLSLECTVEGTSNPNLYWYRQAAGRGLQLLFYSVGIGQISSEVPQNLSASRPQDRQFILSSKKLLLSDSGFYLCAWSRDRGGYGYTFGSGTRLTVV.

V usage is TRBV6-5 and J usage is TRBJ1-2, with 7 positions matching TRBD1. The CDR3 totals 13 residues. Germline V gene lookup returns CDR1 MNHEY and CDR2 SVGAGI. V dropped 6 bases and J dropped 4; count of bases not matched to a gene: 5. The CDR3 coding sequence is TGTGCCAGCAGCAGGGGACAGTTCTATGGCTACACCTTC. Protein: CASSRGQFYGYTF.

The V and J genes are TRBV6-1 and TRBJ2-3; 9 nucleotides match TRBD1. V lost 4 bases, J lost 8 bases, and 16 bases stayed unmatched. Germline V gene sequence: CDR1 MNHNS, CDR2 SASEGT. The CDR3 length is 17 residues. CDR3 sequence (DNA): TGTGCCAGCAGTGGAAGCGGACAGGGGCCTAGGGGAGGTACGCAGTATTTT. It translates to CASSGSGQGPRGGTQYF.

This clone has only one observation. The genes are TRBV6-5 and TRBJ2-5; 9 bases line up with TRBD2. The trim removed 4 bases at V and 2 bases at J, leaving 5 bases unmatched. Germline V gives CDR1 MNHEY, CDR2 SVGAGI. The CDR3 spans 15 residues. CDR3 DNA sequence: TGTGCCAGCAGTTTTAGCGGGGGTCGGCAAGAGACCCAGTACTTC. As protein: CASSFSGGRQETQYF.

CDR3 amino acids: CASRRETGAGNTEAFF. Written as DNA, the CDR3 is TGTGCAAGTCGCCGCGAGACAGGGGCTGGGAACACTGAAGCTTTCTTT. This chain uses TRBV12-2 with TRBJ1-1; TRBD1 is taken as the D call from the table, unchecked against the DNA. TRBV12-2 is a known pseudogene. The CDR3 is 16 residues long.

Comment on this clone: In the same sample, other DNA sequences code for this CDR3. The CDR3 loop reads CASSPTENTEAFF. The CDR3 nucleotides are TGTGCCAGCTCACCGACAGAGAACACTGAAGCTTTCTTT. The chain couples TRBV18 to TRBJ1-1; D might be TRBD1 (5 bases). Germline CDR1 KGHSH, CDR2 LQKENI. V lost 3 bases and J lost 1, with 6 bases in between. The CDR3 has 13 amino acids.

The rearrangement joins TRBV29-1 to TRBJ2-5; 7 bases map to TRBD1. With 7 bases clipped from V and 4 bases from J, the junction kept 3 bases outside the gene matches. This CDR3 has 11 residues. The germline CDR1 and CDR2 sequences are SQVTM and ANQGSEA. The CDR3 is CSGGQSETQYF. The CDR3 DNA reads as TGCAGCGGGGGACAGTCAGAGACCCAGTACTTC.

The rearrangement joins TRBV2 to TRBJ1-5; D is perhaps TRBD1 (6 bases). The germline CDR1 and CDR2 sequences are SNHLY and FYNNEI. The V gene lost 5 bases and the J gene lost 6 bases, with 14 bases spanning the gap. This CDR3 has 14 amino acids. The CDR3 DNA follows: TGTGCCAGCAGTATGGACAGAGATGGTCAGCCCCAGCATTTT. It yields the protein CASSMDRDGQPQHF.

The CDR3 DNA is TGTGCCAGCACCCCGGCGGCAACTAATGAAAAACTGTTTTTT. It translates to CASTPAATNEKLFF. The V and J genes are TRBV5-5 and TRBJ1-4, with unresolved D. The V end lost 6 bases, the J end lost 0 bases, and 9 bases lay between the germline ends. Germline CDR1 SGHKS, CDR2 YYEKEE (reference sequence). This CDR3 has 14 residues.

The CDR3 DNA reads TGTGCCAGCAGCACCCAGGGGGCGGGAGAGACCCAGTACTTC. Its protein is CASSTQGAGETQYF. The gene calls are TRBV7-9 and TRBJ2-5; 8 nucleotides line up with TRBD1. The CDR3 length is 14 residues. With V trimmed by 5 bases and J by 4 bases, 6 bases remained unmatched. Germline assignment: CDR1 SEHNR and CDR2 FQNEAQ (reference sequence).

This chain joins TRBV27 and TRBJ2-2; 10 bases line up with TRBD1. Germline CDR1 reads MNHEY; CDR2 reads SMNVEV (reference sequence). The CDR3 is made up of 17 amino acids. Trimming removed 9 bases from V and 5 bases from J; junction bases left unmatched: 15. The CDR3 protein is CASYSSVGDRGTGELFF. CDR3 in DNA: TGTGCCAGTTACTCATCAGTTGGGGACAGGGGTACCGGGGAGCTGTTTTTT.

This sequence joins TRBV5-6 and TRBJ2-1; D gene unclear. The CDR3 loop spans 13 amino acids. Trimming cost V 4 bases and J 8 bases, with 13 bases left between them. Germline V gives CDR1 SGHDT, CDR2 YYEEEE. In nucleotides, the CDR3 is TGTGCCAGCAGCCGGGTCCCGATCGATGAGCAGTTCTTC. The encoded protein is CASSRVPIDEQFF.

Regarding this clone: At one end, the junction sequence differs from germline, possibly due to a read error. This sequence joins TRBV5-4 and TRBJ2-5; 8 bases match TRBD1. The length of the CDR3 is 12 residues. Looked up from germline, CDR1 is SGHNT and CDR2 is YYREEE (reference sequence). CDR3 coding DNA: TGTGCCAGCAGCCCTGGACAGGGAATGGGGCACTTC. Protein product: CASSPGQGMGHF.

The table lists this clone with a count of one. The chain links TRBV5-6 to TRBJ2-1, with no clear D. Trimming removed 1 base from V and 3 bases from J, with 8 bases in between. CDR1 is SGHDT, CDR2 YYEEEE, per germline. The CDR3 loop spans 14 amino acids. CDR3 DNA: TGTGCCAGCAGCTTGTTACAGATCTACAATGAGCAGTTCTTC. Translation gives CASSLLQIYNEQFF. The variable domain in full, completed from reference TRBV5-6 and TRBJ2-1, reads DAGVTQSPTHLIKTRGQQVTLRCSPKSGHDTVSWYQQALGQGPQFIFQYYEEEERQRGNFPDRFSGHQFPNYSSELNVNALLLGDSALYLCASSLLQIYNEQFFGPGTRLTVL.

The J gene is TRBJ2-5, the V gene TRBV6-2 or TRBV6-3; 8 positions match TRBD1. Germline V CDR1 and CDR2: MNHEY, SVGEGT. CDR3 size: 15 residues. The V and J ends lost 2 bases and 5 bases, in that order; junction bases with no gene match: 7. CDR3 sequence reads: CASSYVGQGSETQYF. CDR3 in DNA: TGTGCCAGCAGTTACGTTGGACAGGGCTCGGAGACCCAGTACTTC.

This clone was counted once. The rearrangement joins TRBV19 to TRBJ2-3, with unresolved D. From germline, CDR1 is LNHDA and CDR2 SQIVND (reference sequence). V was trimmed by 3 bases and J by 3 bases, leaving 10 bases between them. The CDR3 is made up of 14 amino acids. CDR3 loop: CASSIQTGTDTQYF. The CDR3 nucleotides read TGTGCCAGTAGTATCCAGACCGGGACAGATACGCAGTATTTT.

The chain couples TRBV30 to TRBJ1-5, with 9 bases identical to TRBD1. This CDR3 is built from 15 residues. Trimming cost V 1 base and J 6 bases; bases outside gene matches: 7. Germline assignment: CDR1 GTSNPN and CDR2 SVGIG (reference sequence). The CDR3 here is CAWSGDRGSRQPQHF. The CDR3 nucleotides are TGTGCCTGGAGTGGAGACAGGGGGTCGCGTCAGCCCCAGCATTTT.